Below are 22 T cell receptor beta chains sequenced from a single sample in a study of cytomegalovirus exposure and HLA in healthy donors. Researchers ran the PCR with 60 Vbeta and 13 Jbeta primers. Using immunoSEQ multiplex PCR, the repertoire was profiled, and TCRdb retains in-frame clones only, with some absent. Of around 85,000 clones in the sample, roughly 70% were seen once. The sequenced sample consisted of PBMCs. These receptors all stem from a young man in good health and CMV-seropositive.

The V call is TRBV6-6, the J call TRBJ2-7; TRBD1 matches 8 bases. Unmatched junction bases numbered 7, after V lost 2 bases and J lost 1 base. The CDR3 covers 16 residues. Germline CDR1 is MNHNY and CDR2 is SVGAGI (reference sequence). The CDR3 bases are TGTGCCAGCAGTTACGGGACCGGGACAGGTTCCTACGAGCAGTACTTC. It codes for CASSYGTGTGSYEQYF.

The CDR3 sequence is CATMDRPVGQPQHF. As DNA, the CDR3 is TGCGCCACCATGGACAGACCGGTCGGTCAGCCCCAGCATTTT. J is TRBJ1-5 and V is TRBV5-1; tentatively, D is TRBD1 (6 bases). The CDR3 extends over 14 amino acids. V was shortened by 9 bases and J by 6 bases, with 19 bases between the two germline ends. Germline lookup yields CDR1 SGHRS and CDR2 YFSETQ.

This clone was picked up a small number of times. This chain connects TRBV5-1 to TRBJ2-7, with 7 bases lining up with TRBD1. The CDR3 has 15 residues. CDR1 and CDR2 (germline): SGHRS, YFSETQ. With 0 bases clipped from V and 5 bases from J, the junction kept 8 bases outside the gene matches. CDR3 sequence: CASSLAVGDSDEQYF. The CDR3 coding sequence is TGCGCCAGCAGCTTGGCCGTTGGGGACAGCGACGAGCAGTACTTC.

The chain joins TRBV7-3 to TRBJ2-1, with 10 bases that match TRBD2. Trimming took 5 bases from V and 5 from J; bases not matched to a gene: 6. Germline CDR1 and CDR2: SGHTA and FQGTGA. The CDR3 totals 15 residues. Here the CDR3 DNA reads TGTGCCAGCAGCCTTCTAGCGGGAGTTCACAATGAGCAGTTCTTC. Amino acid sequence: CASSLLAGVHNEQFF.

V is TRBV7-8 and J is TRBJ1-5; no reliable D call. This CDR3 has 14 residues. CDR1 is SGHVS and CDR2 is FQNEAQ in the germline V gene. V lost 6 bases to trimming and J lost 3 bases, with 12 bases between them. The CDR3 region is CASRLGATNQPQHF. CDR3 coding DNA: TGTGCCAGCAGGTTGGGAGCGACCAATCAGCCCCAGCATTTT. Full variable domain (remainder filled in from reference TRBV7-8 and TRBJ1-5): GAGVSQSPRYKVAKRGQDVALRCDPISGHVSLFWYQQALGQGPEFLTYFQNEAQLDKSGLPSDRFFAERPEGSVSTLKIQRTQQEDSAVYLCASRLGATNQPQHFGDGTRLSIL.

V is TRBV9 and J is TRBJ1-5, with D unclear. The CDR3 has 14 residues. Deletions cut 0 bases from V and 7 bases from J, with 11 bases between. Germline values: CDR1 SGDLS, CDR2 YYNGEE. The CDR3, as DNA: TGTGCCAGCAGCGTAGGAACAGATGGGCAGCCCCAGCATTTT. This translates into CASSVGTDGQPQHF. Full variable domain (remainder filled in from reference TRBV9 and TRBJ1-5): DSGVTQTPKHLITATGQRVTLRCSPRSGDLSVYWYQQSLDQGLQFLIQYYNGEERAKGNILERFSAQQFPDLHSELNLSSLELGDSALYFCASSVGTDGQPQHFGDGTRLSIL.

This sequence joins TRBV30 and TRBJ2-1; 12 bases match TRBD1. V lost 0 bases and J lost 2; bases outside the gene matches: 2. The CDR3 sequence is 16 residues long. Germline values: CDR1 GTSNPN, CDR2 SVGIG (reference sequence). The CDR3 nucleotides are TGTGCCTGGAGTGTTGGGACAGGGGGCGCCTACAATGAGCAGTTCTTC. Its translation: CAWSVGTGGAYNEQFF.

The CDR3 region is CASSPDRERSYTF. The CDR3 DNA follows: TGCGCCAGCAGCCCCGACAGGGAACGAAGCTACACCTTC. The J gene is TRBJ1-2, the V gene TRBV4-1; TRBD1 matches at 7 bases. Trimming at V came to 4 bases and at J to 9 bases, leaving 8 bases not matched to a gene. The CDR3 contains 13 residues. Per germline, CDR1 MGHRA and CDR2 YSYEKL.

The CDR3 region is CASSLDANTGELFF. DNA of the CDR3: TGTGCCAGCAGCCTAGACGCGAACACCGGGGAGCTGTTTTTT. The rearrangement links TRBV5-6 to TRBJ2-2; no clear D gene. Germline V CDR1 and CDR2: SGHDT, YYEEEE. The ends were cut back, 4 bases at V and 0 bases at J, with 7 bases in the middle. The CDR3 has 14 amino acids.

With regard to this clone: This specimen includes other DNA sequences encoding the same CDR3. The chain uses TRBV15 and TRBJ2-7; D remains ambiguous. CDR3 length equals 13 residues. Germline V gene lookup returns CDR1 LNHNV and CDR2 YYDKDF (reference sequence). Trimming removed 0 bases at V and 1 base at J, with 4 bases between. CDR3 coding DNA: TGTGCCACCAGCAGAGACAGATCCTACGAGCAGTACTTC. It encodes CATSRDRSYEQYF.

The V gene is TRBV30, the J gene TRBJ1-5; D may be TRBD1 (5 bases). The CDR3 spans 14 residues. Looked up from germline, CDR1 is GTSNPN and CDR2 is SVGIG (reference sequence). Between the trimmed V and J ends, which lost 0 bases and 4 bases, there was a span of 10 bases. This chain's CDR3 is CAWSVVQENQPQHF. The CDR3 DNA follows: TGTGCCTGGAGTGTAGTACAGGAGAATCAGCCCCAGCATTTT.

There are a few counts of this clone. CDR3 sequence reads: CASSEAALAGGNTGELFF. Here the CDR3 DNA reads TGTGCCAGCAGTGAAGCAGCGCTAGCGGGGGGGAACACCGGGGAGCTGTTTTTT. The chain has TRBV2 and TRBJ2-2; 11 bases agree with TRBD2. The germline V gene encodes CDR1 SNHLY and CDR2 FYNNEI. The CDR3 extends over 18 amino acids. After removal of 0 bases from V and 1 base from J, the junction contained 4 bases not matched to a gene.

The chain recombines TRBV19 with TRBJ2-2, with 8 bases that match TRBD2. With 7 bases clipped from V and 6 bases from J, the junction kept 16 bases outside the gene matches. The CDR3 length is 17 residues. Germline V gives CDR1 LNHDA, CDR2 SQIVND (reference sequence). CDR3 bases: TGTGCCAGTACCGAACAGCGGGGGCTAGCGGGCGCCGGGGAGCTGTTTTTT. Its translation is CASTEQRGLAGAGELFF. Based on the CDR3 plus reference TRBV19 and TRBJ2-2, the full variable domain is DGGITQSPKYLFRKEGQNVTLSCEQNLNHDAMYWYRQDPGQGLRLIYYSQIVNDFQKGDIAEGYSVSREKKESFPLTVTSAQKNPTAFYLCASTEQRGLAGAGELFFGEGSRLTVL.

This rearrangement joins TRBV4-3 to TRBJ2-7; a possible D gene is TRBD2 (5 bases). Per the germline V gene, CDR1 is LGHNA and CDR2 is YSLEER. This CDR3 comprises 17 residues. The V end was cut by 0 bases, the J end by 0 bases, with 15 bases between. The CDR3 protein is CASSQDIGPRASYEQYF. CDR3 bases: TGCGCCAGCAGCCAAGATATTGGGCCGCGGGCCTCCTACGAGCAGTACTTC.

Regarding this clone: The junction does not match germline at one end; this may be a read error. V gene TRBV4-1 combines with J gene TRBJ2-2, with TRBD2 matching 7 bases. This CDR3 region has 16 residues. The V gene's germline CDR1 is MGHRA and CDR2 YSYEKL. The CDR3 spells CASSQEWTRLGGEPFF. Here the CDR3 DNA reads TGCGCCAGCAGCCAAGAATGGACTAGGTTAGGCGGGGAGCCGTTTTTT.

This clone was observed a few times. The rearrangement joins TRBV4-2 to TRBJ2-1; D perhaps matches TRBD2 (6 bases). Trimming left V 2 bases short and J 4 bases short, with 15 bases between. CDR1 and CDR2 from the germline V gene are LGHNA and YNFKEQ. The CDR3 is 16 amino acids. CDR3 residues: CASSQYWASEYNEQFF. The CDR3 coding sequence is TGTGCCAGCAGCCAATACTGGGCTAGCGAATACAATGAGCAGTTCTTC.

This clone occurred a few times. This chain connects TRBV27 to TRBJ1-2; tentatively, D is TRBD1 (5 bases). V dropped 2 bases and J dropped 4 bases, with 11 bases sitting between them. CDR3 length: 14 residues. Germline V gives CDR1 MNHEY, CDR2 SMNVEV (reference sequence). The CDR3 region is CASSLGGLPYGYTF. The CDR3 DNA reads TGTGCCAGCAGTTTAGGGGGACTGCCCTATGGCTACACCTTC.

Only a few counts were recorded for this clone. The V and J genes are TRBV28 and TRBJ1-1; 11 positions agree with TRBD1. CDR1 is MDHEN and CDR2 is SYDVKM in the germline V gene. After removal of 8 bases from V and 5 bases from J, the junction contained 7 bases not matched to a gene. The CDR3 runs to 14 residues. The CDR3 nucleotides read TGTGCCAGCGTACTGGACAGGGGGCGGACTGAAGCTTTCTTT. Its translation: CASVLDRGRTEAFF.

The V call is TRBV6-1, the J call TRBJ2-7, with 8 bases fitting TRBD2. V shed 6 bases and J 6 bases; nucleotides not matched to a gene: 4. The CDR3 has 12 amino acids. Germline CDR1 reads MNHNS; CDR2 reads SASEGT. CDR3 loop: CASSGLAREQYF. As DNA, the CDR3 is TGTGCCAGCAGCGGACTAGCTCGCGAGCAGTACTTC.

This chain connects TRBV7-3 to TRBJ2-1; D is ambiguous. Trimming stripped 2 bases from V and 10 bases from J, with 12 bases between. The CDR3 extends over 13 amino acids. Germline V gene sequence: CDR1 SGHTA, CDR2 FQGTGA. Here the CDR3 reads CASSLVASDEQFF. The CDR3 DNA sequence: TGTGCCAGCAGCTTAGTGGCCAGCGACGAGCAGTTCTTC.

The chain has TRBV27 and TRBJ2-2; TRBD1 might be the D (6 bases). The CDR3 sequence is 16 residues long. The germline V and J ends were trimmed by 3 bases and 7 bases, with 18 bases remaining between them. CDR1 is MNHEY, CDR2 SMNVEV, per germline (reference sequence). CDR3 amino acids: CASSLAYREDDGELFF. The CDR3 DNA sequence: TGTGCCAGCAGTTTGGCCTACAGGGAAGATGACGGGGAGCTGTTTTTT.

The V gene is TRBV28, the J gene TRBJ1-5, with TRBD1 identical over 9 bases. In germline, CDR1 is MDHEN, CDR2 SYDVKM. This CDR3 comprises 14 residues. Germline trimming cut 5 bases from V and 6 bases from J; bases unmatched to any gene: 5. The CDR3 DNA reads TGTGCCAGCAGTACAGGGGGCGAGGGTCAGCCCCAGCATTTT. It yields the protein CASSTGGEGQPQHF.